The source of this T cell receptor (beta chain) is a study of T cell responses to AZD1222 COVID-19 vaccine. This CDR3 region has 15 residues. The germline gives CDR1 SGHVS, CDR2 FNYEAQ. Trimming shortened V by 0 bases and J by 4 bases, and 11 bases separated the two germline ends. Profiled with immunoSEQ multiplex PCR; TCRdb holds only in-frame clones, not every one. Here the sample spans under 150,000 clones, about nine tenths being singletons. With respect to this clone: What it recognizes is unknown.

Study-level points and caveats: Two AZD1222 doses significantly raised spike-specific TCR breadth and depth over controls. The repertoires were collected only after the peak T cell response. Unmutated variant regions reportedly attract nearly half of all spike-specific TCRs.

Doses given second, at about 4 or about 12 weeks, were pooled. The clonotype comes from an adult who received the AZD1222 COVID-19 vaccine. The sequencing here drew on peripheral blood, taken 28 days after the second AZD1222 dose. The V and J genes are TRBV7-6 and TRBJ2-3; either TRBD1 or TRBD2 may supply D (6 bases each). The CDR3: CASSLAGGTADTQYF. DNA for the CDR3: TGTGCCAGCAGCTTAGCAGGGGGGACGGCAGATACGCAGTATTTT.